This TCR beta chain was sequenced during a study of beta chain features in type 1 diabetes. Overall study results and limits: VDJ junctions in type 1 diabetes patients carried more deletions and fewer insertions. Shortening that was moderate but significant affected the TCRB CDR3s of Type 1 diabetes patients in all four CD4+ subsets. Small HLA sub-analyses could not settle whether HLA shapes TCRB rearrangement.

The V gene end was trimmed by 4 bases and the J gene end by 1 base; junction bases not matched to a gene: 3. Germline V gives CDR1 SGHVS, CDR2 FNYEAQ. The length of the CDR3 is 14 residues. A note on this clone: What it binds is not known.

As every portion of the isolated RNA was reverse transcribed, the sequencing read expressed TCRB transcripts. Profiling relied on immunoSEQ multiplex PCR, and the TCRdb table lists in-frame clones only, not all of them. The table has 600,000 or so clones, over 13% seen once. Sequenced input: naive CD4+ T cells from blood. This sequence was found in a man in his late teens or twenties with type 1 diabetes. The rearrangement links TRBV7-6 to TRBJ2-5; TRBD2 agrees at 7 bases. In DNA form, the CDR3 reads TGTGCCAGCAGCTCCGGGACTATCCAAGAGACCCAGTACTTC. Its translation is CASSSGTIQETQYF.